The source of this T cell receptor beta chain is a study of T-cell memory formation after mild COVID-19. The CDR3 length is 14 residues. Trimming left V 1 base short and J 6 bases short, with 10 bases between. Germline V gene data show CDR1 as KGHSH and CDR2 as LQKENI. TCRdb passed the 5' RACE reads through MiXCR, listing each CDR3 protein once. Altogether 500,000 to 600,000 distinct CDR3 sequences are present, about a sixth being singletons, with the ten largest covering around 12%. Sequences were obtained from PBMCs or a T cell subset sorted from them (not recorded which). This clonotype was sampled from an adult woman who had mild COVID-19 (a few samples of this study predate the infection). Cell type and time point are not known. The V gene is TRBV18, the J gene TRBJ2-1; D ambiguous. CDR3 nucleotide sequence: TGTGCCAGCTCACCACGATACACCGGCAATGAGCAGTTCTTC. Its translation: CASSPRYTGNEQFF.